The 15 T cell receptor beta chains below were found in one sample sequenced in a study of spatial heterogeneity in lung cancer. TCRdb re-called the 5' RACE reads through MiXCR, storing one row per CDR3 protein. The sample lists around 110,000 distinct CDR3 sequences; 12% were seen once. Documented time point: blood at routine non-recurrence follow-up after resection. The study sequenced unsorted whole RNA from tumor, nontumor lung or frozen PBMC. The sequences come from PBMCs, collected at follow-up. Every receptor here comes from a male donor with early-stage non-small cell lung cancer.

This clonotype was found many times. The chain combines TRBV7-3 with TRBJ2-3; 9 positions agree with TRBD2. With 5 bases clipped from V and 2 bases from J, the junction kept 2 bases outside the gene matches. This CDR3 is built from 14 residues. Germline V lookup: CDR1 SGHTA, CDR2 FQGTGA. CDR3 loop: CASSAGGLTDTQYF. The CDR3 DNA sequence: TGTGCCAGCAGCGCGGGGGGGCTCACAGATACGCAGTATTTT. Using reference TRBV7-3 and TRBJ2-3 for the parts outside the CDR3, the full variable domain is GAGVSQTPSNKVTEKGKYVELRCDPISGHTALYWYRQSLGQGPEFLIYFQGTGAADDSGLPNDRFFAVRPEGSVSTLKIQRTERGDSAVYLCASSAGGLTDTQYFGPGTRLTVL.

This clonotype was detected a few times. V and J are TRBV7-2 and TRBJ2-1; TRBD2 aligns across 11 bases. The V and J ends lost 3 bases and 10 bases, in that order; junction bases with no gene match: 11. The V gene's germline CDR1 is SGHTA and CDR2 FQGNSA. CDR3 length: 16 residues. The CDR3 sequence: CASSFGPGLADIEQFF. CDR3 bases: TGTGCCAGCAGCTTCGGACCGGGACTAGCGGATATCGAGCAGTTCTTC. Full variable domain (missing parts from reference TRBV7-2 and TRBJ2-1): GAGVSQSPSNKVTEKGKDVELRCDPISGHTALYWYRQSLGQGLEFLIYFQGNSAPDKSGLPSDRFSAERTGGSVSTLTIQRTQQEDSAVYLCASSFGPGLADIEQFFGPGTRLTVL.

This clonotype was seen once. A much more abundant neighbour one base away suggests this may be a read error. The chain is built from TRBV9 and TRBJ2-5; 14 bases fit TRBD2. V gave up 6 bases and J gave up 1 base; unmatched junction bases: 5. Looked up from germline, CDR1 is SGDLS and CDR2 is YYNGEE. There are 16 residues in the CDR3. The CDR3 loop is CASNQGTSGGQETQYF. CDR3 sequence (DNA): TGTGCCAGCAACCAAGGGACTAGCGGGGGCCAAGAGACCCAGTACTTC.

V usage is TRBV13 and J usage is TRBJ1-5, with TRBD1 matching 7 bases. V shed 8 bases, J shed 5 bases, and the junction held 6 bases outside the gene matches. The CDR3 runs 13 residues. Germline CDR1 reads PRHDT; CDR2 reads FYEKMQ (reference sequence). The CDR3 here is CASAKDRDQPQHF. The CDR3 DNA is TGTGCCAGCGCTAAAGACAGGGATCAGCCCCAGCATTTT. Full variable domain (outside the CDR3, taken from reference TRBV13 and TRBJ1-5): AAGVIQSPRHLIKEKRETATLKCYPIPRHDTVYWYQQGPGQDPQFLISFYEKMQSDKGSIPDRFSAQQFSDYHSELNMSSLELGDSALYFCASAKDRDQPQHFGDGTRLSIL.

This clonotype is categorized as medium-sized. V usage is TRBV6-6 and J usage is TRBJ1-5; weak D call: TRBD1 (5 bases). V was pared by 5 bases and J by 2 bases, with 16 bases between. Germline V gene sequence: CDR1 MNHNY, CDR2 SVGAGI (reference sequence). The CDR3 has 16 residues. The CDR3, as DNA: TGTGCCAGCAGTATCAGGGAGTCAAGAGGCAATCAGCCCCAGCATTTT. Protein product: CASSIRESRGNQPQHF.

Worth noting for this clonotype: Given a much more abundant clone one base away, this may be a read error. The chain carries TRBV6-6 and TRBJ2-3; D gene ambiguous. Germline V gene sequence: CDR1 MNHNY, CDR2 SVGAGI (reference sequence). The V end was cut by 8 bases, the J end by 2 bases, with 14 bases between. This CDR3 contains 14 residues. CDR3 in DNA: TGTGCCAGCGGTGCCGTCGGTTTCACAGATACGCAGTATTTT. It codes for CASGAVGFTDTQYF.

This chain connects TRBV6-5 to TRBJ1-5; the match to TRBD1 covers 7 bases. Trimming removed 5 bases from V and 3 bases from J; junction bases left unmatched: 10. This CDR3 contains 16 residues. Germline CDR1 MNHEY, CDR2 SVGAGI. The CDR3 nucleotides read TGTGCCAGCAGTGCAACCGGGACAGCTTTCAATCAGCCCCAGCATTTT. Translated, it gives CASSATGTAFNQPQHF.

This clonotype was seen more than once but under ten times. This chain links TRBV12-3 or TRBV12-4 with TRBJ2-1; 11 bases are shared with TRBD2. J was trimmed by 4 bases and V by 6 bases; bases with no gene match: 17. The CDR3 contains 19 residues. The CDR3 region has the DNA TGTGCCAGCAGCCTGGGGGCTAGCGGGGGGTGGGGGCTTTACAATGAGCAGTTCTTC. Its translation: CASSLGASGGWGLYNEQFF.

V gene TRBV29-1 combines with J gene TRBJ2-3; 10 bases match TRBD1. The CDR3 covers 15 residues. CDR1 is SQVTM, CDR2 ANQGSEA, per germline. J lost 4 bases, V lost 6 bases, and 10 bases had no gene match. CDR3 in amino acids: CSVGQGQNSADTQYF. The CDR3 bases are TGCAGCGTGGGACAGGGGCAGAATTCGGCAGATACGCAGTATTTT.

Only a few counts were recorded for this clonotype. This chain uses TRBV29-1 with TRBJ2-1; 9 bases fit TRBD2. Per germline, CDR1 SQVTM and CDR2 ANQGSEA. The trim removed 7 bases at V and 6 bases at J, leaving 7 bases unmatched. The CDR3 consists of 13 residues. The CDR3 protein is CSEAGGRFNEQFF. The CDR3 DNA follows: TGCAGCGAGGCGGGGGGGCGATTCAATGAGCAGTTCTTC.

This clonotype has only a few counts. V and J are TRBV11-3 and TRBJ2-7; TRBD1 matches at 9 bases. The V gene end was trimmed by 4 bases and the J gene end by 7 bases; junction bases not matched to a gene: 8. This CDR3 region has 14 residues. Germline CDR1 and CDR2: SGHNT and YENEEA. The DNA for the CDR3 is TGTGCCAGCAGCTCCGGGACAGGGAGAAGGGAGCAGTACTTC. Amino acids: CASSSGTGRREQYF. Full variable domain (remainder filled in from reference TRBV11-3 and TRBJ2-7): EAGVVQSPRYKIIEKKQPVAFWCNPISGHNTLYWYLQNLGQGPELLIRYENEEAVDDSQLPKDRFSAERLKGVDSTLKIQPAELGDSAVYLCASSSGTGRREQYFGPGTRLTVT.

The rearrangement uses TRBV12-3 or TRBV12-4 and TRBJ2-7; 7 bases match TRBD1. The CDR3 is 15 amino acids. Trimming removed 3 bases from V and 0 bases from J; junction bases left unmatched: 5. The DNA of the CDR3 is TGTGCCAGCAGTTTGAAGGGACAGAACTCCTACGAGCAGTACTTC. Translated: CASSLKGQNSYEQYF.

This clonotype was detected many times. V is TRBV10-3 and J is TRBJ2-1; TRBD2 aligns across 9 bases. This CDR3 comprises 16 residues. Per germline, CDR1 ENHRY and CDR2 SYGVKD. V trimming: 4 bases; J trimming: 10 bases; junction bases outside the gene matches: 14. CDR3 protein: CAISAARGGNLGEQFF. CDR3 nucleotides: TGTGCCATCAGTGCTGCGCGGGGGGGCAACCTTGGAGAGCAGTTCTTC.

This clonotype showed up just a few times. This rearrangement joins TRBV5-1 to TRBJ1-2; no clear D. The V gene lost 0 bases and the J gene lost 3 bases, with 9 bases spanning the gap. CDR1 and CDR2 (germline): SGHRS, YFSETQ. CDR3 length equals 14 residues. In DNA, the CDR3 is TGCGCCAGCAGCTTGGAGGTACACGACTATGGCTACACCTTC. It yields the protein CASSLEVHDYGYTF.

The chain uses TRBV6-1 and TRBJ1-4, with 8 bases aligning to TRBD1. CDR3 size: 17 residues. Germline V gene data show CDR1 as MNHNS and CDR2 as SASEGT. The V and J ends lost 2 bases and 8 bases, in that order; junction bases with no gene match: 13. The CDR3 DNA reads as TGTGCCAGCAGTGAAAGGGACAGGACCGTCGGGCGCGAAAAACTGTTTTTT. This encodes CASSERDRTVGREKLFF.